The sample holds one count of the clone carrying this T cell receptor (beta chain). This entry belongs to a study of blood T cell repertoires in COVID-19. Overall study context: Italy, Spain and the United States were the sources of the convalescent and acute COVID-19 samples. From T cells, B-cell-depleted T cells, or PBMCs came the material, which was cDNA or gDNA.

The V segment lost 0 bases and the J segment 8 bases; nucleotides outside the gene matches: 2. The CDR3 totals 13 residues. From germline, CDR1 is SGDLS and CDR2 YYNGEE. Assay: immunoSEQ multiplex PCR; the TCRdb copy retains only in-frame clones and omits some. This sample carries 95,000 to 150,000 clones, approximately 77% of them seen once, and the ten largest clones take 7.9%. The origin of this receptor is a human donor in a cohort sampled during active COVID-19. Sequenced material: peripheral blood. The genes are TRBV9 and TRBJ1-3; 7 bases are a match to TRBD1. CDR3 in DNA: TGTGCCAGCAGCGTAGAGGGGGCTGACACCATATATTTT. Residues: CASSVEGADTIYF.